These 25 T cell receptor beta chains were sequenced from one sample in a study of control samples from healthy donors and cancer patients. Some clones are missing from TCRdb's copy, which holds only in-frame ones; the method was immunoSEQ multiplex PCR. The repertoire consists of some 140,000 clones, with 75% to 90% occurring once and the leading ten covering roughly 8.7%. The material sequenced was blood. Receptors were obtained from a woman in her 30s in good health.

The CDR3 region has the DNA TGTGCCAGCAGCGTAGGGGGCGCCGGTAGTCAGCCCCAGCATTTT. As protein: CASSVGGAGSQPQHF. The chain has TRBV9 and TRBJ1-5; a weak D match, TRBD1 (5 bases). This CDR3 comprises 15 residues. Trimming removed 0 bases at V and 6 bases at J, with 13 bases between. Germline CDR1 reads SGDLS; CDR2 reads YYNGEE.

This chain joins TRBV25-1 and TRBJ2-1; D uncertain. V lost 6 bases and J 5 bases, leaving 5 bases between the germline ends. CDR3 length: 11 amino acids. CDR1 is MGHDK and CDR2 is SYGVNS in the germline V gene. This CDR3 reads CASRLHNEQFF. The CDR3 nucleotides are TGTGCCAGCAGATTGCACAATGAGCAGTTCTTC.

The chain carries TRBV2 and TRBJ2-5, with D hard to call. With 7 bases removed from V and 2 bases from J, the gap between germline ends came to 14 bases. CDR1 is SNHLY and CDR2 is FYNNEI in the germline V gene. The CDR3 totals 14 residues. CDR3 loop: CASIGRSHQETQYF. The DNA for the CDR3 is TGTGCCAGCATTGGTAGGTCGCATCAAGAGACCCAGTACTTC. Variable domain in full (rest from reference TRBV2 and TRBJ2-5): EPEVTQTPSHQVTQMGQEVILRCVPISNHLYFYWYRQILGQKVEFLVSFYNNEISEKSEIFDDQFSVERPDGSNFTLKIRSTKLEDSAMYFCASIGRSHQETQYFGPGTRLLVL.

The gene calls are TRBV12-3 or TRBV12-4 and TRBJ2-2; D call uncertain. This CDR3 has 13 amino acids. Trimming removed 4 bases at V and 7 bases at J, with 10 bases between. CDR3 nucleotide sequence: TGTGCCAGCAGTTCTAGAGGTGGCGGGGAGCTGTTTTTT. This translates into CASSSRGGGELFF.

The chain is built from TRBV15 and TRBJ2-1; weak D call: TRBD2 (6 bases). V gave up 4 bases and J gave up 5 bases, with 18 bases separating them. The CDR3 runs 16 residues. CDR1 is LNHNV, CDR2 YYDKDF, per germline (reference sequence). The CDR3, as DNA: TGTGCCACCAGCAAAGTCCGGGACTTGGGGGACAATGAGCAGTTCTTC. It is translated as CATSKVRDLGDNEQFF.

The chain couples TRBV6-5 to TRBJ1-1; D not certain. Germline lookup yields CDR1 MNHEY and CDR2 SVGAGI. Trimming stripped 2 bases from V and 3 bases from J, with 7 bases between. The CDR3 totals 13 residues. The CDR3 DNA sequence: TGTGCCAGCAGTTACCAGGTCCACACTGAAGCTTTCTTT. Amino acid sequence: CASSYQVHTEAFF.

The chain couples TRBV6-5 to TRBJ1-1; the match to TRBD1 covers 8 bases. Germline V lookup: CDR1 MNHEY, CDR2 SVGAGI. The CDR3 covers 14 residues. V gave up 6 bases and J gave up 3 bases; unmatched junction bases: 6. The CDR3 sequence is CASSYRGRDTEAFF. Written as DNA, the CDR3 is TGTGCCAGCAGCTACAGGGGGAGGGACACTGAAGCTTTCTTT.

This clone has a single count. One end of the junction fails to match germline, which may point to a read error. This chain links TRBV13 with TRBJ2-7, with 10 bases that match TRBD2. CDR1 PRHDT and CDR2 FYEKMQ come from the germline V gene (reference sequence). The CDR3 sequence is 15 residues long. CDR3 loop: CASSRRTSGGAPGHF. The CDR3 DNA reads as TGTGCCAGCAGCCGGAGGACTAGCGGAGGGGCCCCCGGGCACTTC.

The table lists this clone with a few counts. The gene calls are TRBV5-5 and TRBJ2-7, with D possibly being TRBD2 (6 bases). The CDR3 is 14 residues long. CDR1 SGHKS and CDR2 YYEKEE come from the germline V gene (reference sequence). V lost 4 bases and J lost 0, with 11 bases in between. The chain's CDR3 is CASSRDFLSYEQYF. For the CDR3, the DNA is TGTGCCAGCAGCCGGGACTTTCTCTCCTACGAGCAGTACTTC.

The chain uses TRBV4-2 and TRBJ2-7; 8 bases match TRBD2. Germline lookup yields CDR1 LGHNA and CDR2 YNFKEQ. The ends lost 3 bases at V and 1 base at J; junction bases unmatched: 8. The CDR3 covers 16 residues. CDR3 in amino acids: CASSQDYSGSSYEQYF. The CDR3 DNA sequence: TGTGCCAGCAGCCAGGACTACAGCGGGAGTTCCTACGAGCAGTACTTC.

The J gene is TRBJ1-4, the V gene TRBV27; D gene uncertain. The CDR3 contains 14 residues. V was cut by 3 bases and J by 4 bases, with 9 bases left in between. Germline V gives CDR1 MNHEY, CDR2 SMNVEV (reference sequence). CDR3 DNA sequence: TGTGCCAGCAGTTTTGGTCGGGTTAATGAAAAACTGTTTTTT. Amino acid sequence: CASSFGRVNEKLFF.

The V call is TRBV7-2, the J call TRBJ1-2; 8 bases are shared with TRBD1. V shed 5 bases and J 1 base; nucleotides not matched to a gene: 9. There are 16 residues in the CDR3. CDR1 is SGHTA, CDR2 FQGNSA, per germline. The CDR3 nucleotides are TGTGCCAGCAGCGACAGGACAGGGAATAGTAACTATGGCTACACCTTC. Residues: CASSDRTGNSNYGYTF.

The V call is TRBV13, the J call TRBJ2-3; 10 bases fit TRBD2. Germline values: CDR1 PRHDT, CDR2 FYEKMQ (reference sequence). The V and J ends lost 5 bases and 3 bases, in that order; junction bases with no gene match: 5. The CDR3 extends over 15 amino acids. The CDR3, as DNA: TGTGCCAGCAGCCCCGGGACTAGCGCTACAGATACGCAGTATTTT. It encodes CASSPGTSATDTQYF.

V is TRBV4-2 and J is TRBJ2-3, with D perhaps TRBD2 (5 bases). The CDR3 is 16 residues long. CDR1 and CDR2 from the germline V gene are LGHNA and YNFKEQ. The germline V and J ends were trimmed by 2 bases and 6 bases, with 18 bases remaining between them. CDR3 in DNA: TGTGCCAGCAGCCAACCCTCGGGTGGGAGTTATGATACGCAGTATTTT. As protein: CASSQPSGGSYDTQYF.

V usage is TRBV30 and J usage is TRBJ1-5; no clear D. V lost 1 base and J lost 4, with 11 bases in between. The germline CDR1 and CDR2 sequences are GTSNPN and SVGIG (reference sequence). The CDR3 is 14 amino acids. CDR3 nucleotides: TGTGCCTGGAGTGAACGGGCTAGAAATCAGCCCCAGCATTTT. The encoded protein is CAWSERARNQPQHF.

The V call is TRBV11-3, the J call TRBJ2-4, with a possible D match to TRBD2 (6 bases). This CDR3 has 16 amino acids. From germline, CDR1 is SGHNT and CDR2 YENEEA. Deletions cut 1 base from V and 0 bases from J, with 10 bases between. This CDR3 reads CASSLGSAGAKNIQYF. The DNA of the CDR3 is TGTGCCAGCAGCTTAGGATCAGCGGGAGCCAAAAACATTCAGTACTTC.

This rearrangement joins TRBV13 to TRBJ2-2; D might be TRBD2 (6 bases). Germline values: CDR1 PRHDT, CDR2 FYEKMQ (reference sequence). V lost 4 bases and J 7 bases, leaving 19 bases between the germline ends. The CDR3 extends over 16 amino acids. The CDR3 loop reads CASSSSLETRVGELFF. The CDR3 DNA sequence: TGTGCCAGCAGCTCGTCTCTCGAGACTAGGGTCGGGGAGCTGTTTTTT.

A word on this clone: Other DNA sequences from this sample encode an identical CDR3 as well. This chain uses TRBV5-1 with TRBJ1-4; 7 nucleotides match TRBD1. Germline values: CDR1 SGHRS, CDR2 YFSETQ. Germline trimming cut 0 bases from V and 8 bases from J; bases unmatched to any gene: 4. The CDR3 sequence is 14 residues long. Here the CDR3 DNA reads TGCGCCAGCAGCTTGGGACAGGGTGGCGAAAAACTGTTTTTT. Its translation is CASSLGQGGEKLFF.

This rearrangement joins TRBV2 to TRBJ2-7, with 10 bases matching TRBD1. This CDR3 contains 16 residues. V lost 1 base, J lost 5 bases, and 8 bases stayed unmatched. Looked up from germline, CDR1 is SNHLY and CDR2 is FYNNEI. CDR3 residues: CASSEDPGQGSHEQYF. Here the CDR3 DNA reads TGTGCCAGCAGTGAAGACCCGGGACAGGGGAGCCACGAGCAGTACTTC.

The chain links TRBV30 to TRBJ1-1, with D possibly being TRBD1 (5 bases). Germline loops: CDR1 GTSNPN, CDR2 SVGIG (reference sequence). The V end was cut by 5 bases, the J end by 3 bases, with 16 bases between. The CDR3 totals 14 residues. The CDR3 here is CAWSQGLFDTEAFF. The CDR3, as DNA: TGTGCCTGGTCCCAGGGCCTGTTTGACACTGAAGCTTTCTTT.

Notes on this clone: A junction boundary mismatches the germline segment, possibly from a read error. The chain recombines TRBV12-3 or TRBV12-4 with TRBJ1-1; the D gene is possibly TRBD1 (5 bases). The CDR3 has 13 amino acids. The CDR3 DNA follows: TGTGCCAGCAGTCTAGCATCAGGGAGTGAAGCTTTCTTT. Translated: CASSLASGSEAFF.

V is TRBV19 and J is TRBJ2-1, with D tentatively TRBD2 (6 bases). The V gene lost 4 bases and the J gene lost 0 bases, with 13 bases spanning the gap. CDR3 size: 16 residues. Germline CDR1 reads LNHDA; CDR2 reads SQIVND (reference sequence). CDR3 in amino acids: CASSRGSSVSYNEQFF. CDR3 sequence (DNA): TGTGCCAGTAGTAGAGGCTCTAGCGTCTCCTACAATGAGCAGTTCTTC. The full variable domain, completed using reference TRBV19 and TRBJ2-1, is DGGITQSPKYLFRKEGQNVTLSCEQNLNHDAMYWYRQDPGQGLRLIYYSQIVNDFQKGDIAEGYSVSREKKESFPLTVTSAQKNPTAFYLCASSRGSSVSYNEQFFGPGTRLTVL.

The CDR3 is CASSQDSSGANVLTF. Written as DNA, the CDR3 is TGTGCCAGCAGCCAAGACAGCTCTGGGGCCAACGTCCTGACTTTC. This chain uses TRBV4-2 with TRBJ2-6; D not resolved. From germline, CDR1 is LGHNA and CDR2 YNFKEQ. The CDR3 totals 15 residues. The V end was cut by 0 bases, the J end by 0 bases, with 3 bases between.

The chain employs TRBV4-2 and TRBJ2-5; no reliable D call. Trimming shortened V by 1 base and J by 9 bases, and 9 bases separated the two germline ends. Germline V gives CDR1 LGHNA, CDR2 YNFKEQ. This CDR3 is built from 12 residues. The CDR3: CASSQVSGAQYF. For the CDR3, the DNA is TGTGCCAGCAGCCAAGTGTCGGGCGCCCAGTACTTC.

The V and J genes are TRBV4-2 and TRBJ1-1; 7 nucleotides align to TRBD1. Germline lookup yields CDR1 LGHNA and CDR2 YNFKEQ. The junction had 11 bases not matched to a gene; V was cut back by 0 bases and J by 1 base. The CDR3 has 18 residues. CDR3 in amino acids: CASSQDGGQIIKNTEAFF. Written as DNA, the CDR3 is TGTGCCAGCAGCCAAGATGGGGGACAGATTATAAAGAACACTGAAGCTTTCTTT.